This T cell receptor beta chain was observed in a study of early T cells in non-severe SARS-CoV-2 infection. Overall study context: The input, bulk RNA from unsorted whole blood, was sequenced, and chains were unpaired.

Individual cDNA molecules received unique molecular identifiers. Each CDR3 protein gets one entry after TCRdb re-called the 5' RACE reads with MiXCR. The sample has over 50,000 distinct CDR3 sequences, around 7.5% seen once. CDR1 is KGHSH and CDR2 is LQKENI in the germline V gene. This CDR3 contains 17 residues. V was clipped by 1 base and J by 2 bases; unmatched bases: 7. This clonotype occurred a few times. This clonotype was sampled from an adult who was a healthcare worker with PCR-confirmed SARS-CoV-2 infection or an uninfected control (not recorded which). The chain uses TRBV18 and TRBJ2-7, with TRBD2 matching over 11 bases. Sequenced: whole blood. CDR3 sequence (DNA): TGTGCCAGCTCACCACGAGGTAGCGGGAGGGAACCCTACGAGCAGTACTTC. Its translation is CASSPRGSGREPYEQYF. Looking up the rest from reference TRBV18 and TRBJ2-7 gives the full variable domain: NAGVMQNPRHLVRRRGQEARLRCSPMKGHSHVYWYRQLPEEGLKFMVYLQKENIIDESGMPKERFSAEFPKEGPSILRIQQVVRGDSAAYFCASSPRGSGREPYEQYFGPGTRLTVT.